Below, 12 T cell receptor beta chains from the same sample are listed, as sequenced in a study of human T cells and chemical hapten exposure (dated by TCRdb to 2020 to 2022). Libraries were prepared through RACE. For sequencing, a NextSeq 500 was employed. In-frame beta chains were kept once TCRdb had trimmed the public reads at Q25 with fastp and called clones with MiXCR. When rows share a CDR3 protein, they turn into one entry using the most common DNA and genes. The sample yields some 170,000 distinct CDR3 sequences; 20% to 25% were counted once. In total, the top ten clones hold about 6.7% of the sample. This sample's time point label indicates: patch test 1, 2 weeks after DPC sensitization. Reading the label with the study, this specimen's treatment or condition is: therapeutic diphenylcyclopropenone sensitization with weekly scalp DPC. Material: whole blood, obtained in connection with sensitization to the hapten diphenylcyclopropenone (DPC). These receptors originate from a woman aged 45-60 years with alopecia areata. Some clones in this sample may be carry-over from other donors' samples.

The chain combines TRBV12-3 or TRBV12-4 with TRBJ1-1, with unresolved D. Trimming shortened V by 3 bases and J by 5 bases, and 13 bases separated the two germline ends. This CDR3 region has 14 residues. CDR3: CASSFKGFGTEAFF. DNA for the CDR3: TGTGCCAGCAGTTTCAAGGGCTTCGGAACTGAAGCTTTCTTT.

The CDR3 sequence: CASSLDRVGYQETQYF. Written as DNA, the CDR3 is TGTGCCAGCAGCTTGGACAGGGTTGGGTACCAAGAGACCCAGTACTTC. The chain carries TRBV5-6 and TRBJ2-5; perhaps TRBD1 as D (6 bases). This CDR3 has 16 amino acids. V gave up 0 bases and J gave up 0 bases, with 12 bases separating them. Looked up from germline, CDR1 is SGHDT and CDR2 is YYEEEE.

This clonotype showed up just a few times. The V call is TRBV29-1, the J call TRBJ2-2; 7 nucleotides match TRBD1. Germline V lookup: CDR1 SQVTM, CDR2 ANQGSEA. Losses at the gene ends were 8 bases for V and 2 bases for J; bases not matched to a gene: 5. This CDR3 spans 13 amino acids. The CDR3 sequence: CSIHRGNTGELFF. The CDR3, as DNA: TGCAGCATTCACAGGGGTAACACCGGGGAGCTGTTTTTT.

This clonotype was seen a few times. The gene calls are TRBV2 and TRBJ2-5, with D uncertain. The CDR3 has 13 amino acids. V dropped 7 bases and J dropped 1 base, with 10 bases sitting between them. CDR1 is SNHLY, CDR2 FYNNEI, per germline. The CDR3: CASTGATQETQYF. The CDR3 region has the DNA TGTGCCAGCACTGGAGCGACCCAAGAGACCCAGTACTTC. Filled out from reference TRBV2 and TRBJ2-5, the complete variable domain reads EPEVTQTPSHQVTQMGQEVILRCVPISNHLYFYWYRQILGQKVEFLVSFYNNEISEKSEIFDDQFSVERPDGSNFTLKIRSTKLEDSAMYFCASTGATQETQYFGPGTRLLVL.

The rearrangement uses TRBV24-1 and TRBJ1-5; 7 nucleotides agree with TRBD1. The J segment lost 2 bases and the V segment lost 6 bases, leaving 6 bases of the junction unmatched. Germline loops: CDR1 KGHDR, CDR2 SFDVKD. The CDR3 contains 15 residues. CDR3 sequence: CATSPTGEGNQPQHF. CDR3 DNA sequence: TGTGCCACCAGTCCTACAGGGGAAGGCAATCAGCCCCAGCATTTT.

V usage is TRBV5-1 and J usage is TRBJ1-1, with 7 nucleotides matching TRBD1. The CDR3 sequence is 15 residues long. CDR1 SGHRS and CDR2 YFSETQ come from the germline V gene. Trimming at V came to 3 bases and at J to 3 bases, leaving 8 bases not matched to a gene. The CDR3 nucleotides are TGCGCCAGCAGCTCGGGACAGCTATTTTACACTGAAGCTTTCTTT. This sequence encodes CASSSGQLFYTEAFF.

The J gene is TRBJ2-1, the V gene TRBV6-6, with 7 bases identical to TRBD1. This CDR3 spans 15 amino acids. Trimming took 6 bases from V and 2 from J; bases not matched to a gene: 7. Per germline, CDR1 MNHNY and CDR2 SVGAGI (reference sequence). The CDR3 loop reads CASSPGTVAYNEQFF. The CDR3, as DNA: TGTGCCAGCAGCCCCGGGACAGTCGCCTACAATGAGCAGTTCTTC.

The chain uses TRBV29-1 and TRBJ2-1; 12 nucleotides line up with TRBD2. V gave up 7 bases and J gave up 9 bases; unmatched junction bases: 10. The CDR3 spans 14 residues. Germline CDR1 and CDR2: SQVTM and ANQGSEA. The CDR3 DNA reads as TGCAGCGCAAAAGGACTAGCGGGATTTGGTGAGCAGTTCTTC. Residues: CSAKGLAGFGEQFF.

This clonotype has a handful of counts. CDR3 residues: CASSFGAAREAFF. The CDR3 DNA reads TGTGCCAGCAGCTTCGGGGCGGCCCGTGAAGCTTTCTTT. V usage is TRBV11-1 and J usage is TRBJ1-1; tentatively, D is TRBD1 (5 bases). CDR1 is SGHAT, CDR2 FQDESV, per germline (reference sequence). V was shortened by 3 bases and J by 7 bases, with 12 bases between the two germline ends. This CDR3 region has 13 residues.

The chain carries TRBV3-1 and TRBJ2-3, with TRBD2 matching over 9 bases. CDR1 is LGHDT and CDR2 is YNNKEL in the germline V gene (reference sequence). The V segment lost 3 bases and the J segment 4 bases; nucleotides outside the gene matches: 11. CDR3 length: 17 amino acids. CDR3 bases: TGTGCCAGCAGCCATGGACTTAGCGGGAGTGGGGCAGATACGCAGTATTTT. It is translated as CASSHGLSGSGADTQYF.

V usage is TRBV29-1 and J usage is TRBJ1-4, with 7 bases that match TRBD1. CDR3 length: 13 residues. The ends lost 7 bases at V and 8 bases at J; junction bases unmatched: 10. Germline V CDR1 and CDR2: SQVTM, ANQGSEA. CDR3 nucleotides: TGCAGCGCCGGAACCACAGGGGAAGAAAAACTGTTTTTT. Amino acid sequence: CSAGTTGEEKLFF.

Only a few counts were recorded for this clonotype. J is TRBJ2-3 and V is TRBV12-3 or TRBV12-4; 10 nucleotides align to TRBD2. Trimming removed 6 bases from V and 4 bases from J; junction bases left unmatched: 7. The CDR3 covers 15 residues. The CDR3 region has the DNA TGTGCCAGCAGGCTCCTAGCGGGAGTGCCAGATACGCAGTATTTT. Translated: CASRLLAGVPDTQYF.